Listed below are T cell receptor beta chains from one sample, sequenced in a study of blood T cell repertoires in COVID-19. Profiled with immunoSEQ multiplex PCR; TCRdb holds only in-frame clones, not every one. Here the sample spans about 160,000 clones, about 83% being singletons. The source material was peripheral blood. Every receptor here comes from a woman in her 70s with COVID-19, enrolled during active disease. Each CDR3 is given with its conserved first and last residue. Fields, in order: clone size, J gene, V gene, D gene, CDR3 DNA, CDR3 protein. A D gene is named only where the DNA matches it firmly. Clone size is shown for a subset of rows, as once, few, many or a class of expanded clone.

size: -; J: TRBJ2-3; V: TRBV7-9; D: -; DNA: TGTGCCAGCAGCTTAGGGACTCCCACCACAGATACGCAGTATTTT; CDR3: CASSLGTPTTDTQYF
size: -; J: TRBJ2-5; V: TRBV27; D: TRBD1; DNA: TGTGCCAGCAGTCCCCGGGACAGGGGGGAGACCCAGTACTTC; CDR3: CASSPRDRGETQYF
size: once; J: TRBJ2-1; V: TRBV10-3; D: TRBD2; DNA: TGTGCCATCAGTGTAGGACGGTGGGAGGGCTACAATGAGCAGTTCTTC; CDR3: CAISVGRWEGYNEQFF
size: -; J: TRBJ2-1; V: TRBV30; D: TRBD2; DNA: TGTGCCTGGAGTTCAGGGACTAGCCGGTTCTTC; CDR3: CAWSSGTSRFF
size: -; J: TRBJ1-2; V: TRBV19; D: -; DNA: TGTGCCAGTAGTATAGGACAGGCTAACTATGGCTACACCTTC; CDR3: CASSIGQANYGYTF
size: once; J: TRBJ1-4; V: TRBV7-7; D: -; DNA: TGTGCTAGCAGCTGGGACATCAATGAAAAACTGTTTTTT; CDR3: CASSWDINEKLFF
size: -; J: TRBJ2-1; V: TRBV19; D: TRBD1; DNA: TGTGCCAGTAGTATACGGCAGGGGGCTCACAATGAGCAGTTCTTC; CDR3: CASSIRQGAHNEQFF
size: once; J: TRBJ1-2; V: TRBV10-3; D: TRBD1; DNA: TGTGCCACCCGCGGGACAGGGGGCGCCGGCTATGGCTACACCTTC; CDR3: CATRGTGGAGYGYTF
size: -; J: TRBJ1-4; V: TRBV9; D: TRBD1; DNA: TGTGCCAGCAGCGTAGGGGGTAGACAGGGCAACGAAAAACTGTTTTTT; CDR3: CASSVGGRQGNEKLFF
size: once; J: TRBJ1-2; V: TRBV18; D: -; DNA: TGTGCCAGCTCACCAGACCAGGGAAATGGCTACACCTTC; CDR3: CASSPDQGNGYTF
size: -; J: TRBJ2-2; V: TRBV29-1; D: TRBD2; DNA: TGCAGCGTTGCCCTGGGGGGGTACACCGGGGAGCTGTTTTTT; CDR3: CSVALGGYTGELFF
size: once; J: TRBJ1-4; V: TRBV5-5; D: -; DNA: TGTGCCAGCAGCCCCCGGACTATTGGGGAAAAACTGTTTTTT; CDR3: CASSPRTIGEKLFF
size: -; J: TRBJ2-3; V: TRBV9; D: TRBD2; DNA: TGTGCCAGCAGCCCCAGGGGCGGGGGGGCCACAGATACGCAGTATTTT; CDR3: CASSPRGGGATDTQYF
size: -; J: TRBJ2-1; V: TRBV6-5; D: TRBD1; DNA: TGTGCCAGCACCTTAGACAGGGATTTAAATGAGCAGTTCTTC; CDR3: CASTLDRDLNEQFF
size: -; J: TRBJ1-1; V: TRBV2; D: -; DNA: TGTGCCAGCACCCAGGGTTCAGGGAACACTGAAGCTTTCTTT; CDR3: CASTQGSGNTEAFF
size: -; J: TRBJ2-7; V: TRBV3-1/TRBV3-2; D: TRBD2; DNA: TGTGCCAGCAGCAAGGCGATAGCGGGAGTCTACGAGCAGTACTTC; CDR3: CASSKAIAGVYEQYF
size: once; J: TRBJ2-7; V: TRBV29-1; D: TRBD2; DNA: TGCAGCGTCCAAACCGGGACTAGTCCCTACGAGCAGTACTTC; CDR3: CSVQTGTSPYEQYF
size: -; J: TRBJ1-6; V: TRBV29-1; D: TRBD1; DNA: TGCAGCGACCTGGGACAGGAGAATTCACCCCTCCACTTT; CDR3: CSDLGQENSPLHF
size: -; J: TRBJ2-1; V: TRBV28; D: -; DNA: TGTGCCAGCAGTTCCCCCCAACGTAGGGGCAGAGGTGAGCAGTTCTTC; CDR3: CASSSPQRRGRGEQFF
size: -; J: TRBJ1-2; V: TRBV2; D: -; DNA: TGTGCCAGCAGGGGGACATCTAGCAACTATGGCTACACCTTC; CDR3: CASRGTSSNYGYTF
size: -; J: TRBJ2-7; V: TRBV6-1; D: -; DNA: TGTGCCAGCAGTGAGCGACGGGACATTTCCTACGAGCAGTACTTC; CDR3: CASSERRDISYEQYF
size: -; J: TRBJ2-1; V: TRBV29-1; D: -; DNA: TGCAGCGTTGGGACACAGGGAGTTGAGCAGTTCTTC; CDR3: CSVGTQGVEQFF
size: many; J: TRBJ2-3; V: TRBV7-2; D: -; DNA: TGTGCCAGCAGCTCCAGGGGAACCACAGATACGCAGTATTTT; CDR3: CASSSRGTTDTQYF
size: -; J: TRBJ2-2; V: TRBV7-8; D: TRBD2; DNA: TGTGCCAGCAGCCCCCGGTCGAGCGGGGGGCCTTGGACCGGGGAGCTGTTTTTT; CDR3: CASSPRSSGGPWTGELFF
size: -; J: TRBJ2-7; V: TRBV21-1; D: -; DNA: TGTGCCAGCAGCACCCGACTAGCGGGGGCCCCCTACGAGCAGTACTTC; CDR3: CASSTRLAGAPYEQYF
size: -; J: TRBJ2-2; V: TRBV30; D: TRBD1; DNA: TGTGCCTGGAGTGGAGGGACAGGGCGGCGCACCGGGGAGCTGTTTTTT; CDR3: CAWSGGTGRRTGELFF
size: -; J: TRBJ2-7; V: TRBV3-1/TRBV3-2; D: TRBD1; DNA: TGTGCCAGCAGCCGGACAGGGAACTACGAGCAGTACTTC; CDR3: CASSRTGNYEQYF
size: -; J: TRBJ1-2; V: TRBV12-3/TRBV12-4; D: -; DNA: TGTGCCAGCAGGCCGCAGGGGACCCGGATCTACACCTTC; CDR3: CASRPQGTRIYTF
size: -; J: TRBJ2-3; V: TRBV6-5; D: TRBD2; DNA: TGTGCCACACGGGGGGGGTTCACAGATACGCAGTATTTT; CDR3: CATRGGFTDTQYF
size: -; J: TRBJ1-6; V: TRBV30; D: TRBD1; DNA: TGTGCCTGGAGTCCTTCCGGGACAGCTAATTCACCCCTCCACTTT; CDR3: CAWSPSGTANSPLHF
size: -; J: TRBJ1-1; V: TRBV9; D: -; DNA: TGTGCCAGCAGCGTAGAAGGGGTATCGAACACTGAAGCTTTCTTT; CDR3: CASSVEGVSNTEAFF
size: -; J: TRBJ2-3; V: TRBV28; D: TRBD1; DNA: TGTGCCAGCAGTCGACAGGGGTCCGATACGCAGTATTTT; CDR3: CASSRQGSDTQYF
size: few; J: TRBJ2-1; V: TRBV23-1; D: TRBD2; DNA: TGCGCCAGCAGAGGGGGAAGGCGGGGGGTTCACTACAATGAGCAGTTCTTC; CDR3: CASRGGRRGVHYNEQFF
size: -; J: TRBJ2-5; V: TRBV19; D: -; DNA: TGTGCCAGTAAAGATACTCACGGCCAAGAGACCCAGTACTTC; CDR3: CASKDTHGQETQYF
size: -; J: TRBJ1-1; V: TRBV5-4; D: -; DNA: TGTGCCAGCAGCTTGGGAGGGCGAAACACTGAAGCTTTCTTT; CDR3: CASSLGGRNTEAFF
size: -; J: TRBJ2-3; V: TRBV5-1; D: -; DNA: TGCGCCAGCAGCTTGTCGGCAGGGGCCGGAGATACGCAGTATTTT; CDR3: CASSLSAGAGDTQYF
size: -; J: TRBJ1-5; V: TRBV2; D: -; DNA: TGTGCCAGCAGTCTACAGGGAAGGAATCAGCCCCAGCATTTT; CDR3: CASSLQGRNQPQHF
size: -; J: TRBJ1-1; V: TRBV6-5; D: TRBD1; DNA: TGTGCCAGCAGCCGAAAACCGACAGGGGGAACTGAAGCTTTCTTT; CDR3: CASSRKPTGGTEAFF
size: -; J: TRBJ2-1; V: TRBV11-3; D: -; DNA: TGTGCCAGCAGCGGGGGGAGCTCCTACAATGAGCAGTTCTTC; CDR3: CASSGGSSYNEQFF
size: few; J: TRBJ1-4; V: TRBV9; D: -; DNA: TGTGCCAGCAGCGTAGAGACAGAAGATGAAAAACTGTTTTTT; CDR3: CASSVETEDEKLFF
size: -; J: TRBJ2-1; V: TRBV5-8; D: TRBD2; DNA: TGTGCCAGCAGCTTGTGGGTAGCGGGGGATTCTCGCTCCTACAATGAGCAGTTCTTC; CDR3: CASSLWVAGDSRSYNEQFF
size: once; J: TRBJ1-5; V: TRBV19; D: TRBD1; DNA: TGTGCCAGTGGCCGCTTAGACAGGGGGAATCAGCCCCAGCATTTT; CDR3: CASGRLDRGNQPQHF
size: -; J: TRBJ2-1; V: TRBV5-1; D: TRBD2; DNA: TGCGCCAGCAGCTTGACTAGCGGGCCGGCTGAGCAGTTCTTC; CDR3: CASSLTSGPAEQFF
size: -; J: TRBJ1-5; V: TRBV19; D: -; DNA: TGTGCCAGTACCTCCGGGACACTGGGCCACAATCAGCCCCAGCATTTT; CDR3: CASTSGTLGHNQPQHF